This T cell receptor beta chain was sequenced for a study of blood T cell repertoires in COVID-19. In the authors' methods: Estimated nucleated cell counts came from reference gene primer amplification. Method: immunoSEQ multiplex PCR; TCRdb's copy keeps in-frame clones and lacks some. V, J and clone size were drawn from that table, and D and trimming were deduced from the DNA. The sample lists approximately 350,000 clones; 85% to 90% were seen once. The study drew participants aged about 18 to 89 years from some 25 US areas. Germline assignment: CDR1 GTSNPN and CDR2 SVGIG (reference sequence). There are 13 residues in the CDR3. V trimming: 3 bases; J trimming: 2 bases; junction bases outside the gene matches: 4.

The clonotype originates from a man between 18 and 35 years old who had recovered from COVID-19. The sequenced material came from PBMCs or T cells enriched from blood (not recorded which). The genes are TRBV30 and TRBJ2-7; 7 positions agree with TRBD2. CDR3 protein: CAWSAGEPYEQYF. CDR3 nucleotide sequence: TGTGCCTGGAGCGCGGGAGAACCCTACGAGCAGTACTTC.